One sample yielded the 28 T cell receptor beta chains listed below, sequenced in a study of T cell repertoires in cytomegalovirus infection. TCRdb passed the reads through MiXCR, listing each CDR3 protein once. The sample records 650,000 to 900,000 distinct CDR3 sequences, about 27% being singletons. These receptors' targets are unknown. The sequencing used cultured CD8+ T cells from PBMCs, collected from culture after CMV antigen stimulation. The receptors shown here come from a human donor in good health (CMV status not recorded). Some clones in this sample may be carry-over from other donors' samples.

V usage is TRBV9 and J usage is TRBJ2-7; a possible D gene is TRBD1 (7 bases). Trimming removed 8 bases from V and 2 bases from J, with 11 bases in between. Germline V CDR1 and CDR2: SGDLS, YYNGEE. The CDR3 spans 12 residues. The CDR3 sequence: CASRGTAYEQYV. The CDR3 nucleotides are TGTGCCAGTCGCGGGACAGCCTACGAGCAGTACGTC.

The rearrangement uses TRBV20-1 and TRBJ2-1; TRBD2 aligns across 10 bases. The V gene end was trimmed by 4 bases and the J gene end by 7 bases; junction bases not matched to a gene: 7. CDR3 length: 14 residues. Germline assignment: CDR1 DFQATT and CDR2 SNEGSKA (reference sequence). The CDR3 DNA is TGCAGTGCTAATAGCGGGGGGACCGGGAATGAGCAGTTCTTC. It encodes CSANSGGTGNEQFF.

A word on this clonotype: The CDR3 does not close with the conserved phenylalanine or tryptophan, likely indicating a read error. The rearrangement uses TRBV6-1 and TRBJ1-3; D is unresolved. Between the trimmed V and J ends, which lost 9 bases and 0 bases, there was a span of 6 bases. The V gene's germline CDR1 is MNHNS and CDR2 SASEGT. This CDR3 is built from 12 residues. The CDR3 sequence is CASTDSGNTIYV. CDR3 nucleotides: TGTGCCAGTACAGACTCTGGAAACACCATATATGTT.

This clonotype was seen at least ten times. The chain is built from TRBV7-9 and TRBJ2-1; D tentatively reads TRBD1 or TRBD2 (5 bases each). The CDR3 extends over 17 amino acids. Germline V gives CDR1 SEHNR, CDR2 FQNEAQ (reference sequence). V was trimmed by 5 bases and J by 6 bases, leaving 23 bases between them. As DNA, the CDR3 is TGTGCCAGCAGCCACACCGGGACCCTGTCAAGTGGCAATGAGCAGTTCTTC. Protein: CASSHTGTLSSGNEQFF. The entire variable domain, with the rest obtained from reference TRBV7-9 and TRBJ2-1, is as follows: DTGVSQNPRHKITKRGQNVTFRCDPISEHNRLYWYRQTLGQGPEFLTYFQNEAQLEKSRLLSDRFSAERPKGSFSTLEIQRTEQGDSAMYLCASSHTGTLSSGNEQFFGPGTRLTVL.

CDR3 loop: CASSDSNYGYTF. The CDR3 DNA reads TGTGCCAGCAGTGACTCTAACTATGGCTACACCTTC. This chain links TRBV6-4 with TRBJ1-2; the D is unclear. This CDR3 contains 12 residues. The germline V gene encodes CDR1 MRHNA and CDR2 SNTAGT. V dropped 0 bases and J dropped 1 base, with 0 bases sitting between them.

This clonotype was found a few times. The CDR3 DNA follows: TGTGCCAGCATGGACAGGGGGAGGACCGGGGAGCTGTTTTTT. Encoded protein: CASMDRGRTGELFF. The J gene is TRBJ2-2, the V gene TRBV6-2 or TRBV6-3; 10 nucleotides line up with TRBD1. The germline V gene has CDR1 MNHEY and CDR2 SVGEGT. Trimming took 7 bases from V and 5 from J; bases not matched to a gene: 4. The CDR3 runs to 14 residues.

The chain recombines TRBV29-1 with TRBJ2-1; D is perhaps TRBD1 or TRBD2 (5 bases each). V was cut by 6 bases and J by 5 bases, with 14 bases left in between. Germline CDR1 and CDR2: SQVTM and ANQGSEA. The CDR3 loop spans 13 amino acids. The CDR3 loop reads CSVAGATNNEQFF. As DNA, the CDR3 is TGCAGCGTCGCCGGGGCAACAAACAATGAGCAGTTCTTC.

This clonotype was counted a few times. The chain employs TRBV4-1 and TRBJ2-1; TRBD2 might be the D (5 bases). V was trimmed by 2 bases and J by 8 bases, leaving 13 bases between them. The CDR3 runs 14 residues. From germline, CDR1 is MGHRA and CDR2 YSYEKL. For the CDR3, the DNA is TGCGCCAGCAGCCAATCCACTGCCGGGGATGAGCAGTTCTTC. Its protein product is CASSQSTAGDEQFF.

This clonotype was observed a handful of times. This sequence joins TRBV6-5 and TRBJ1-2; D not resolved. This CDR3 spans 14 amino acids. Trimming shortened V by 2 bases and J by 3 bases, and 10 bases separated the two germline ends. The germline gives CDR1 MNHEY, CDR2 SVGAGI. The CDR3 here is CASSYKPLYYGYTF. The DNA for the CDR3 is TGTGCCAGCAGTTACAAACCATTATACTATGGCTACACCTTC.

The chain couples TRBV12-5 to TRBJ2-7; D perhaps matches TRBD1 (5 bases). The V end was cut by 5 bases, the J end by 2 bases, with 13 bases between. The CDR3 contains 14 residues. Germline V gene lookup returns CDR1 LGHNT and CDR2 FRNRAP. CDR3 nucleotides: TGTGCTAGTGGTCCGACAGAGATGCCCTACGAGCAGTACTTC. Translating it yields CASGPTEMPYEQYF.

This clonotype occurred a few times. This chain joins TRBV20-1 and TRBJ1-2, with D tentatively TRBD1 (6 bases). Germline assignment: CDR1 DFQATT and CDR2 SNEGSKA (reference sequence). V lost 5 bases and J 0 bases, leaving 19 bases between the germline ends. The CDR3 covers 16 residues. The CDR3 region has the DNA TGCAGTGCTCGAGGAGAAGCGCAGGGGACTAACTATGGCTACACCTTC. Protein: CSARGEAQGTNYGYTF.

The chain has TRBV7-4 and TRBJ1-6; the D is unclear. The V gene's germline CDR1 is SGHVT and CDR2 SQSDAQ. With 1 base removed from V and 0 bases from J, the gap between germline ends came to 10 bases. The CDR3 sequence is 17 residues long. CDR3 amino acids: CASSLEQESSYNSPLHF. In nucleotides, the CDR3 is TGTGCCAGCAGCTTAGAGCAGGAGAGCTCCTATAATTCACCCCTCCACTTT.

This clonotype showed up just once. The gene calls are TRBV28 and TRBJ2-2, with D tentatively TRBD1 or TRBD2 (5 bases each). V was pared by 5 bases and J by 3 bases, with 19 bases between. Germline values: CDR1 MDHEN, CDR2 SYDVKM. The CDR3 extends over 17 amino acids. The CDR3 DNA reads TGTGCCAGCAGTCGGGACCTTCGCCGGTGGGACACCGGGGAGCTGTTTTTT. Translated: CASSRDLRRWDTGELFF.

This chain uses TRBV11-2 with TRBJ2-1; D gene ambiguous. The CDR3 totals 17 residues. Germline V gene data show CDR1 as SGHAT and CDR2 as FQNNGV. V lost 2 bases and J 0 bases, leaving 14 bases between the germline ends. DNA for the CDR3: TGTGCCAGCAGCTTATTCTTAGTCAGCCGCTCCTACAATGAGCAGTTCTTC. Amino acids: CASSLFLVSRSYNEQFF.

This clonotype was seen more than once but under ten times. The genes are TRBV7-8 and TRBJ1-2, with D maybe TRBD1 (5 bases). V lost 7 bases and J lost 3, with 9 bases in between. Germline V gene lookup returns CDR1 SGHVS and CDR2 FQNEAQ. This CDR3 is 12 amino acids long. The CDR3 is CASTMGDYGYTF. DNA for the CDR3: TGTGCCAGCACCATGGGGGACTATGGCTACACCTTC. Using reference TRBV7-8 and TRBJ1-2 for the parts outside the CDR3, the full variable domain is GAGVSQSPRYKVAKRGQDVALRCDPISGHVSLFWYQQALGQGPEFLTYFQNEAQLDKSGLPSDRFFAERPEGSVSTLKIQRTQQEDSAVYLCASTMGDYGYTFGSGTRLTVV.

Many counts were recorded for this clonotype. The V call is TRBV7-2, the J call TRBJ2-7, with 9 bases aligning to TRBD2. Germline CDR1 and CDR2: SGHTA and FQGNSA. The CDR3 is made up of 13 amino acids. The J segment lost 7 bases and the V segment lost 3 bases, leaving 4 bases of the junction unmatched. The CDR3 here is CASSFFSGGEQYV. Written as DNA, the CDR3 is TGTGCCAGCAGCTTTTTTAGCGGGGGAGAGCAGTACGTC.

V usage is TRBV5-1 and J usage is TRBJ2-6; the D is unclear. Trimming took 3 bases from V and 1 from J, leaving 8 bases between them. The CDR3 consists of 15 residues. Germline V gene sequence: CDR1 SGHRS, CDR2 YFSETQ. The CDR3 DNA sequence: TGCGCCAGCAGCTCTACACCGTCTGGGGCCAACGTCCTGACTTTC. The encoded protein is CASSSTPSGANVLTF.

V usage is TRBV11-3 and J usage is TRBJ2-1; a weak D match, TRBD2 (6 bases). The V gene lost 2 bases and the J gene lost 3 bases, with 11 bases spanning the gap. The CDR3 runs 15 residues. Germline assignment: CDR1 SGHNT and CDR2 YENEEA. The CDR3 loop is CASSLLPSDYNEQFF. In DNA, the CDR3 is TGTGCCAGCAGCTTACTTCCTAGCGACTACAATGAGCAGTTCTTC.

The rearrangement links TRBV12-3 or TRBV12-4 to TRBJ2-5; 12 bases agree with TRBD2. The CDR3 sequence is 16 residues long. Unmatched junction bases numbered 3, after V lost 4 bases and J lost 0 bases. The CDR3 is CASSSSGGGYQETQYF. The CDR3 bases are TGTGCCAGCAGTTCTAGCGGGGGGGGGTACCAAGAGACCCAGTACTTC.

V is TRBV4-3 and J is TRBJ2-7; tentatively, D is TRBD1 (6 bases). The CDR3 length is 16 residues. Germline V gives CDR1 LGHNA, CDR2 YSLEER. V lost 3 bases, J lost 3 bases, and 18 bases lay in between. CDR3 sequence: CASSQENRVLIYEQYF. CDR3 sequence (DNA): TGCGCCAGCAGCCAGGAGAACAGGGTCCTGATCTACGAGCAGTACTTC.

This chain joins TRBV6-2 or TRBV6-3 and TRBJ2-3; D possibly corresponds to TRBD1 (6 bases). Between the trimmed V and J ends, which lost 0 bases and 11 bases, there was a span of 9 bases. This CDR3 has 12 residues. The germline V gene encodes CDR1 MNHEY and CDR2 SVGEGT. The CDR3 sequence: CASSYSWDKQYF. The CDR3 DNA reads TGTGCCAGCAGTTACTCTTGGGACAAGCAGTATTTT.

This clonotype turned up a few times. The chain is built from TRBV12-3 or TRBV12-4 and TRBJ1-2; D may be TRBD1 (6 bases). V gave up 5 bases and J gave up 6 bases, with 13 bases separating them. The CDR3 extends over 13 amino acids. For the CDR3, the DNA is TGTGCCAGCAGTGGAGGGGCAGGGGATGGCTACACCTTC. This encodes CASSGGAGDGYTF.

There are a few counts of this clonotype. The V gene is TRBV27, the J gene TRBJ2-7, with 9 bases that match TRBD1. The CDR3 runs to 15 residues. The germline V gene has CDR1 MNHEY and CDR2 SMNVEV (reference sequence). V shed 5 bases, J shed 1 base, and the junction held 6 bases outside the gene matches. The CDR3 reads CASSPLGQGSYEQYV. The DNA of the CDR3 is TGTGCCAGCAGTCCTCTGGGACAGGGATCCTACGAGCAGTACGTC.

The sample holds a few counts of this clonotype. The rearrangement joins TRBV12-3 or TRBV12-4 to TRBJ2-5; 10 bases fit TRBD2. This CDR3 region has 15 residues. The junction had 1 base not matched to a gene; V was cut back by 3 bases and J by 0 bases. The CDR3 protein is CASSLTSGYQETQYF. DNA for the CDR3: TGTGCCAGCAGTTTGACTAGCGGGTACCAAGAGACCCAGTACTTC.

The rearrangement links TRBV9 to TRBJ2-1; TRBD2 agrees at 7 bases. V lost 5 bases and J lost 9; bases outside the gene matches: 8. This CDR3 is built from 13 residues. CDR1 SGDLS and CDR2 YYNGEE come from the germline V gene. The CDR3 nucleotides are TGTGCCAGCAGAGCCAAAGGGACTATTGAGCAGTTCTTC. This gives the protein CASRAKGTIEQFF.

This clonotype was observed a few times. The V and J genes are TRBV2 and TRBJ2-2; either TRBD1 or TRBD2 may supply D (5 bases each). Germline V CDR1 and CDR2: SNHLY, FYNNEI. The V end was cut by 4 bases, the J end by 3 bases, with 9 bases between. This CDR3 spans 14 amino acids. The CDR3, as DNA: TGTGCCAGCAGTGTGAGGGGATACACCGGGGAGCTGTTTTTT. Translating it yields CASSVRGYTGELFF. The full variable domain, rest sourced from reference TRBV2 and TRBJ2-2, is EPEVTQTPSHQVTQMGQEVILRCVPISNHLYFYWYRQILGQKVEFLVSFYNNEISEKSEIFDDQFSVERPDGSNFTLKIRSTKLEDSAMYFCASSVRGYTGELFFGEGSRLTVL.

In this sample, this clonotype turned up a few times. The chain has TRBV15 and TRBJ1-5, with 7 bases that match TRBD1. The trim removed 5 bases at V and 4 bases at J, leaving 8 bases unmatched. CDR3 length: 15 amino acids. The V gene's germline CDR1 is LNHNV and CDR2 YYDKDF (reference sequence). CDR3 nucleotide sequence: TGTGCCACCAGCCCGGACAGGAGCTTTAATCAGCCCCAGCATTTT. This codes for CATSPDRSFNQPQHF.

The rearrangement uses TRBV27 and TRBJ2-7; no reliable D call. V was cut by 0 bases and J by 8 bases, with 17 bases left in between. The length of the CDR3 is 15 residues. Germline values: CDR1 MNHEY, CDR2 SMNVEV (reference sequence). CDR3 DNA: TGTGCCAGCAGTTTATCCTCTGGGCCCTCTGGAAAGCAGTACTTC. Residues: CASSLSSGPSGKQYF.